The 13 T cell receptor beta chains below were found in one sample sequenced in a study of shared clonotypes between healthy human individuals. The table came from immunoSEQ multiplex PCR; TCRdb's copy has only in-frame clones and leaves some out. This sample yields about 2.4 million clones, of which approximately 94% are seen a single time; around 0.14% belongs to the top ten. Sequencing used naive CD4+ T cells sorted from blood. Subset noted: CD45RA+ positively selected. These receptors were collected from a man aged 18 to 29 in good health.

The CDR3 region has the DNA TGTGCCAGCAGTTTTACGATCCCGTTCTTC. This encodes CASSFTIPFF. This sequence joins TRBV27 and TRBJ2-1; D unresolved. V shed 3 bases and J shed 15 bases, with 9 bases lying between them. Germline CDR1 MNHEY, CDR2 SMNVEV (reference sequence). CDR3 size: 10 residues.

This clone was seen only once. The genes are TRBV5-1 and TRBJ1-1; D is uncertain. CDR1 SGHRS and CDR2 YFSETQ come from the germline V gene. The CDR3 extends over 15 amino acids. Trimming took 0 bases from V and 1 from J, leaving 10 bases between them. The CDR3 coding sequence is TGCGCCAGCAGCTTGGAATTCGTGGGGAACACTGAAGCTTTCTTT. This sequence encodes CASSLEFVGNTEAFF. Complete variable domain (other parts from reference TRBV5-1 and TRBJ1-1): KAGVTQTPRYLIKTRGQQVTLSCSPISGHRSVSWYQQTPGQGLQFLFEYFSETQRNKGNFPGRFSGRQFSNSRSEMNVSTLELGDSALYLCASSLEFVGNTEAFFGQGTRLTVV.

V gene TRBV18 combines with J gene TRBJ2-5, with 8 bases identical to TRBD1. The length of the CDR3 is 16 residues. Germline V gene lookup returns CDR1 KGHSH and CDR2 LQKENI. Trimming took 1 base from V and 4 from J; bases not matched to a gene: 8. The CDR3 protein is CASSPLRQGLSETQYF. CDR3 DNA: TGTGCCAGCTCACCACTAAGACAGGGGCTATCAGAGACCCAGTACTTC.

This chain joins TRBV28 and TRBJ2-7; a weak D match, TRBD1 (5 bases). V dropped 2 bases and J dropped 3 bases, with 11 bases sitting between them. This CDR3 contains 14 residues. In germline, CDR1 is MDHEN, CDR2 SYDVKM. The CDR3 sequence is CASSLLQGFYEQYF. The CDR3 DNA follows: TGTGCCAGCAGTTTACTCCAGGGATTCTACGAGCAGTACTTC.

The chain employs TRBV5-1 and TRBJ2-1; a weak D match, TRBD1 (7 bases). Germline CDR1 reads SGHRS; CDR2 reads YFSETQ. Trimming left V 4 bases short and J 3 bases short, with 11 bases between. This CDR3 region has 14 residues. The CDR3 DNA is TGCGCCAGCAGCCCCCAGGGGGGCTACAATGAGCAGTTCTTC. Translation gives CASSPQGGYNEQFF.

This rearrangement joins TRBV6-6 to TRBJ2-1; 11 bases match TRBD2. J lost 15 bases, V lost 5 bases, and 6 bases had no gene match. There are 12 residues in the CDR3. Per the germline V gene, CDR1 is MNHNY and CDR2 is SVGAGI (reference sequence). The CDR3 DNA reads TGTGCCAGCAGTACCACTAGCGGGAGTCTGTTCTTC. This gives the protein CASSTTSGSLFF.

This clone was detected a few times. The chain recombines TRBV2 with TRBJ1-1, with TRBD1 identical over 10 bases. CDR1 is SNHLY, CDR2 FYNNEI, per germline. The CDR3 consists of 14 residues. J lost 3 bases, V lost 6 bases, and 4 bases had no gene match. Here the CDR3 DNA reads TGTGCCAGCAGCACGGACAGGGGGTACACTGAAGCTTTCTTT. Translation gives CASSTDRGYTEAFF.

The J gene is TRBJ2-1, the V gene TRBV10-1, with TRBD1 identical over 7 bases. CDR3 size: 15 residues. After removal of 1 base from V and 10 bases from J, the junction contained 10 bases not matched to a gene. CDR1 WNHNN and CDR2 SYGVQD come from the germline V gene (reference sequence). Here the CDR3 DNA reads TGCGCCAGCAGTGAGTGGGGACAGCCTAACGGGGAGCAGTTCTTC. Amino acids: CASSEWGQPNGEQFF.

J is TRBJ2-1 and V is TRBV2; D could derive from TRBD1 or TRBD2 (5 bases each). V was shortened by 7 bases and J by 4 bases, with 20 bases between the two germline ends. The CDR3 totals 16 residues. Germline V gene data show CDR1 as SNHLY and CDR2 as FYNNEI. CDR3 residues: CASKTIGAKVYNEQFF. The DNA of the CDR3 is TGTGCCAGCAAGACTATCGGGGCAAAGGTTTACAATGAGCAGTTCTTC.

J is TRBJ2-1 and V is TRBV30; TRBD1 might be the D (5 bases). The CDR3 has 15 residues. Germline values: CDR1 GTSNPN, CDR2 SVGIG (reference sequence). V gave up 5 bases and J gave up 4 bases, with 18 bases separating them. The CDR3 DNA is TGTGCCTGGGGGGCCTTAGGGTCCCTTTACAATGAGCAGTTCTTC. This translates into CAWGALGSLYNEQFF.

This rearrangement joins TRBV20-1 to TRBJ2-3; D tentatively fits TRBD1 or TRBD2 (5 bases each). Germline-derived CDR1 and CDR2 are DFQATT and SNEGSKA (reference sequence). The CDR3 is made up of 9 amino acids. The CDR3: CRGDGASYF. The DNA of the CDR3 is TGCAGGGGGGACGGAGCCTCGTATTTT.

This chain joins TRBV5-4 and TRBJ1-2; D might be TRBD1 (6 bases). Germline CDR1 SGHNT, CDR2 YYREEE (reference sequence). The CDR3 runs to 16 residues. The V and J ends lost 3 bases and 4 bases respectively, with 19 bases between them. CDR3: CASSSWSAGAIYGYTF. As DNA, the CDR3 is TGTGCCAGCAGCTCGTGGTCGGCAGGGGCGATCTATGGCTACACCTTC.

The rearrangement uses TRBV7-2 and TRBJ2-7; possibly TRBD2 for D (6 bases). CDR3 length: 15 residues. The V gene lost 4 bases and the J gene lost 2 bases, with 15 bases spanning the gap. Germline-derived CDR1 and CDR2 are SGHTA and FQGNSA. Here the CDR3 reads CASSSSPKRAYEQYF. CDR3 sequence (DNA): TGTGCCAGCAGCTCTAGTCCAAAGCGGGCCTACGAGCAGTACTTC.